The 19 T cell receptor beta chains in this list originate from one sample, sequenced in a study of cytomegalovirus exposure and HLA in healthy donors. Profiled with immunoSEQ multiplex PCR; TCRdb holds only in-frame clones, not every one. Of roughly 140,000 clones listed, roughly 91% were seen once; the top ten hold 2.5% to 4%. Sequencing was carried out using PBMCs. These TCRs come from a woman aged 18-30 years in good health and CMV-seropositive.

This CDR3 reads CASSPPGTAYNEQFF. The DNA for the CDR3 is TGTGCCAGCTCACCCCCCGGGACTGCATACAATGAGCAGTTCTTC. The chain recombines TRBV18 with TRBJ2-1, with D maybe TRBD2 (6 bases). Germline-derived CDR1 and CDR2 are KGHSH and LQKENI. This CDR3 comprises 15 residues. The V gene lost 3 bases and the J gene lost 4 bases, with 13 bases spanning the gap.

The chain couples TRBV6-6 to TRBJ1-2; D may be TRBD1 (6 bases). V was trimmed by 6 bases and J by 7 bases, leaving 15 bases between them. Germline values: CDR1 MNHNY, CDR2 SVGAGI (reference sequence). CDR3 size: 13 residues. CDR3 protein: CASSLQGTGGYTF. The CDR3 DNA sequence: TGTGCCAGCAGCCTACAGGGTACGGGTGGCTACACCTTC.

The rearrangement links TRBV6-5 to TRBJ2-7; 7 bases agree with TRBD1. This CDR3 is 15 amino acids long. Germline assignment: CDR1 MNHEY and CDR2 SVGAGI. J gave up 1 base and V 2 bases, and 5 bases lay outside the gene matches. Written as DNA, the CDR3 is TGTGCCAGCAGTTACGGCCGACAGGGTTCCTACGAGCAGTACTTC. This sequence encodes CASSYGRQGSYEQYF.

The V call is TRBV7-9, the J call TRBJ2-1, with D unresolved. Germline CDR1 and CDR2: SEHNR and FQNEAQ (reference sequence). V gave up 2 bases and J gave up 12 bases, with 17 bases separating them. This CDR3 has 14 residues. CDR3 in DNA: TGTGCCAGCAGCTTACAGTTAGCTCTGGCTGGGCAGTTCTTC. It translates to CASSLQLALAGQFF.

The rearrangement uses TRBV4-3 and TRBJ2-7, with D maybe TRBD2 (5 bases). This CDR3 is 13 amino acids long. CDR1 and CDR2 (germline): LGHNA, YSLEER. The V and J ends lost 4 bases and 4 bases respectively, with 11 bases between them. CDR3 region: CASSLSAGYEQYF. For the CDR3, the DNA is TGCGCCAGCAGCCTCTCCGCGGGTTACGAGCAGTACTTC.

V usage is TRBV6-5 and J usage is TRBJ2-7; a possible D gene is TRBD1 (5 bases). Germline assignment: CDR1 MNHEY and CDR2 SVGAGI. The CDR3 is made up of 15 amino acids. Trimming took 4 bases from V and 2 from J, leaving 15 bases between them. The CDR3, as DNA: TGTGCCAGCAGTTCCGCGACAGCTTCTACCTACGAGCAGTACTTC. Translating it yields CASSSATASTYEQYF.

This clone was counted once. This chain uses TRBV11-1 with TRBJ1-5; D is possibly TRBD1 (6 bases). The CDR3 runs 13 residues. Trimming removed 1 base at V and 7 bases at J, with 8 bases between. CDR1 is SGHAT and CDR2 is FQDESV in the germline V gene (reference sequence). The CDR3 reads CASSLDRDQPQHF. The CDR3 bases are TGTGCCAGCAGCTTAGACAGGGACCAGCCCCAGCATTTT.

The rearrangement joins TRBV4-2 to TRBJ1-1, with no clear D. Germline values: CDR1 LGHNA, CDR2 YNFKEQ. V was shortened by 0 bases and J by 0 bases, with 5 bases between the two germline ends. The CDR3 sequence is 14 residues long. The CDR3: CASSQDRVNTEAFF. CDR3 coding DNA: TGTGCCAGCAGCCAAGATCGGGTGAACACTGAAGCTTTCTTT.

This chain uses TRBV4-2 with TRBJ1-5; 10 bases agree with TRBD1. V lost 0 bases to trimming and J lost 7 bases; unmatched junction nucleotides: 6. This CDR3 is built from 16 residues. The germline V gene has CDR1 LGHNA and CDR2 YNFKEQ. The CDR3 region is CASSQDYGQGGQPQHF. Written as DNA, the CDR3 is TGTGCCAGCAGCCAAGACTACGGACAGGGGGGGCAGCCCCAGCATTTT.

The chain couples TRBV4-3 to TRBJ2-3, with D maybe TRBD2 (5 bases). The V and J ends lost 0 bases and 6 bases respectively, with 13 bases between them. Germline assignment: CDR1 LGHNA and CDR2 YSLEER. The CDR3 sequence is 15 residues long. In nucleotides, the CDR3 is TGCGCCAGCAGCCAAGATCGACGGGAAGTGGATACGCAGTATTTT. Translated, it gives CASSQDRREVDTQYF.

The chain recombines TRBV28 with TRBJ1-3; D may be TRBD1 (5 bases). V was trimmed by 3 bases and J by 4 bases, leaving 13 bases between them. Germline CDR1 is MDHEN and CDR2 is SYDVKM. The CDR3 length is 15 residues. The CDR3 region is CASSFWGVRGNTIYF. The CDR3 DNA reads TGTGCCAGCAGTTTTTGGGGGGTAAGAGGAAACACCATATATTTT.

The chain links TRBV4-1 to TRBJ1-5; D possibly corresponds to TRBD1 (5 bases). CDR3 length: 15 amino acids. The germline V and J ends were trimmed by 0 bases and 7 bases, with 13 bases remaining between them. Germline CDR1 is MGHRA and CDR2 is YSYEKL. In DNA, the CDR3 is TGCGCCAGCAGCCAAGATTCGGGGGTGGCCCAGCCCCAGCATTTT. Protein: CASSQDSGVAQPQHF.

The chain is built from TRBV19 and TRBJ2-2; weak D call: TRBD2 (6 bases). Germline loops: CDR1 LNHDA, CDR2 SQIVND (reference sequence). The CDR3 contains 15 residues. The V end was cut by 7 bases, the J end by 3 bases, with 15 bases between. The CDR3 region is CASMGSRGDTGELFF. The CDR3 DNA follows: TGTGCCAGTATGGGTTCGCGGGGTGACACCGGGGAGCTGTTTTTT.

In this sample, this clone turned up once. V and J are TRBV30 and TRBJ2-7; the D gene is possibly TRBD2 (6 bases). This CDR3 has 14 amino acids. Trimming stripped 4 bases from V and 3 bases from J, with 16 bases between. The germline V gene has CDR1 GTSNPN and CDR2 SVGIG (reference sequence). The CDR3 DNA follows: TGTGCCTGGACTACTAGCACATTGAACTACGAGCAGTACTTC. As protein: CAWTTSTLNYEQYF.

This chain links TRBV28 with TRBJ2-2; 8 bases line up with TRBD2. The V segment lost 6 bases and the J segment 6 bases; nucleotides outside the gene matches: 18. The V gene's germline CDR1 is MDHEN and CDR2 SYDVKM. The CDR3 runs 18 residues. CDR3 sequence (DNA): TGTGCCAGCAGGACAATTAAGGTTAGCGGGATGTCCGCCGGGGAGCTGTTTTTT. Encoded protein: CASRTIKVSGMSAGELFF.

This rearrangement joins TRBV2 to TRBJ2-7; 8 bases match TRBD2. The junction had 7 bases not matched to a gene; V was cut back by 4 bases and J by 5 bases. This CDR3 is 14 amino acids long. Germline V lookup: CDR1 SNHLY, CDR2 FYNNEI. For the CDR3, the DNA is TGTGCCAGCAGTGGCGGGGGGAGGGACAACGAGCAGTACTTC. It specifies CASSGGGRDNEQYF.

The chain uses TRBV9 and TRBJ2-1, with D perhaps TRBD2 (6 bases). The CDR3 covers 14 residues. Germline lookup yields CDR1 SGDLS and CDR2 YYNGEE. V gave up 3 bases and J gave up 4 bases, with 11 bases separating them. The CDR3 here is CASSAGTRYNEQFF. The CDR3 DNA is TGTGCCAGCAGCGCCGGGACTCGTTACAATGAGCAGTTCTTC.

J is TRBJ1-2 and V is TRBV5-1; no clear D gene. This CDR3 has 15 amino acids. Per germline, CDR1 SGHRS and CDR2 YFSETQ. V shed 3 bases and J shed 5 bases, with 17 bases lying between them. CDR3 DNA: TGCGCCAGCAGCTGGGGTGTAGGGAGTAGGTATGGCTACACCTTC. Its protein product is CASSWGVGSRYGYTF.

A single count supports this clone. V gene TRBV15 combines with J gene TRBJ1-5; D call uncertain. Looked up from germline, CDR1 is LNHNV and CDR2 is YYDKDF (reference sequence). Trimming removed 0 bases from V and 1 base from J, with 7 bases in between. The CDR3 is made up of 15 amino acids. The CDR3 sequence: CATSRDPQSNQPQHF. The DNA for the CDR3 is TGTGCCACCAGCAGAGATCCCCAAAGCAATCAGCCCCAGCATTTT.